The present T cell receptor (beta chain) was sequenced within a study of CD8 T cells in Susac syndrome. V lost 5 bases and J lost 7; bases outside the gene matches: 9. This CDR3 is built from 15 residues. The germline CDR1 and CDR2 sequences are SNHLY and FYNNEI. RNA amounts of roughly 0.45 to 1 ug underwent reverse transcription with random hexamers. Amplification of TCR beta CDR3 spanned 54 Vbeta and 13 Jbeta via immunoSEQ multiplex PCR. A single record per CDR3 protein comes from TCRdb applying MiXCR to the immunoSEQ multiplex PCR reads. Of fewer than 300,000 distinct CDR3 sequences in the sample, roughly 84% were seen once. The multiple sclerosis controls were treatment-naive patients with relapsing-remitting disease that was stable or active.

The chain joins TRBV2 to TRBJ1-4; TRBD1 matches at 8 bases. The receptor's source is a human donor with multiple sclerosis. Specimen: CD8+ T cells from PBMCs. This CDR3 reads CASSLDRVSGEKLFF. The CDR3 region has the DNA TGTGCCAGCAGTCTGGACAGGGTTTCCGGTGAAAAACTGTTTTTT.